The 27 T cell receptor beta chains below come from one sample, sequenced in a study of CD8 T cells in ankylosing spondylitis. TCRdb reprocessed the 5' RACE reads with MiXCR, giving one entry per CDR3 protein. Of about 340,000 distinct CDR3 sequences in the sample, roughly 22% were seen once. The specimen was blood, either unsorted or a sorted T cell fraction (not recorded which). The receptors were gathered from a male donor with ankylosing spondylitis or in good health (not recorded which).

The chain employs TRBV7-2 and TRBJ2-7, with 8 bases matching TRBD2. The CDR3 totals 15 residues. Unmatched junction bases numbered 10, after V lost 4 bases and J lost 5 bases. Per the germline V gene, CDR1 is SGHTA and CDR2 is FQGNSA. The CDR3 DNA is TGTGCCAGCAGCTCCTATAGCGGGGTGGTCGACGAGCAGTACTTC. Amino acid sequence: CASSSYSGVVDEQYF.

This clonotype came up a few times. The V and J genes are TRBV6-5 and TRBJ2-7; D may match TRBD1 or TRBD2 (6 bases each). Germline CDR1 is MNHEY and CDR2 is SVGAGI. CDR3 length: 14 amino acids. V shed 4 bases and J shed 5 bases, with 15 bases lying between them. CDR3 sequence reads: CASSSTGGWDEQYF. The CDR3 nucleotides are TGTGCCAGCAGTTCGACAGGAGGGTGGGACGAGCAGTACTTC.

At least ten counts were recorded for this clonotype. The V and J genes are TRBV5-6 and TRBJ2-1, with 12 bases matching TRBD2. The V gene end was trimmed by 0 bases and the J gene end by 7 bases; junction bases not matched to a gene: 14. The length of the CDR3 is 19 residues. Germline V gene sequence: CDR1 SGHDT, CDR2 YYEEEE. In nucleotides, the CDR3 is TGTGCCAGCAGCTTGGAGGGGGAGGAACTAGCGGGGGGACCGAATGAGCAGTTCTTC. Translated: CASSLEGEELAGGPNEQFF.

Only a few counts were recorded for this clonotype. The rearrangement uses TRBV20-1 and TRBJ2-4; D is undetermined. Germline V gives CDR1 DFQATT, CDR2 SNEGSKA (reference sequence). The V gene lost 3 bases and the J gene lost 8 bases, with 5 bases spanning the gap. The CDR3 is 10 amino acids. CDR3 in DNA: TGCAGTGCTAGTCCGGACATTCAGTACTTC. Translated: CSASPDIQYF.

This clonotype was counted a few times. The V and J genes are TRBV28 and TRBJ2-1; a weak D match, TRBD1 (5 bases). Germline loops: CDR1 MDHEN, CDR2 SYDVKM. CDR3 length: 15 amino acids. Trimming stripped 7 bases from V and 1 base from J, with 14 bases between. In nucleotides, the CDR3 is TGTGCCAGCATTCATAGGGGTGTTTCCTACAATGAGCAGTTCTTC. Translation gives CASIHRGVSYNEQFF. Drawing the rest from reference TRBV28 and TRBJ2-1, the complete variable domain is DVKVTQSSRYLVKRTGEKVFLECVQDMDHENMFWYRQDPGLGLRLIYFSYDVKMKEKGDIPEGYSVSREKKERFSLILESASTNQTSMYLCASIHRGVSYNEQFFGPGTRLTVL.

The J gene is TRBJ2-3, the V gene TRBV29-1; no firm D call. This CDR3 comprises 11 residues. Per germline, CDR1 SQVTM and CDR2 ANQGSEA. Trimming removed 4 bases at V and 7 bases at J, with 9 bases between. CDR3 sequence (DNA): TGCAGCGTTGTATGGATGCATACGCAGTATTTT. Protein sequence: CSVVWMHTQYF.

This clonotype was seen more than once but under ten times. The chain has TRBV3-1 and TRBJ2-7, with D perhaps TRBD1 or TRBD2 (5 bases each). Germline V gene sequence: CDR1 LGHDT, CDR2 YNNKEL (reference sequence). Between the trimmed V and J ends, which lost 5 bases and 2 bases, there was a span of 16 bases. The CDR3 has 15 residues. This CDR3 is CASSYLGVSPYEQYF. The CDR3, as DNA: TGTGCCAGCAGCTACTTGGGGGTAAGCCCCTACGAGCAGTACTTC.

In this sample, this clonotype turned up once. The DNA of the CDR3 is TGTGCCAGCAGCTTCGGAGGCGACTACGAGCAGTACTTC. Translation gives CASSFGGDYEQYF. This chain links TRBV5-6 with TRBJ2-7, with D possibly matching TRBD2 (5 bases). Looked up from germline, CDR1 is SGHDT and CDR2 is YYEEEE. There are 13 residues in the CDR3. V lost 2 bases, J lost 3 bases, and 9 bases lay in between.

This clonotype occurred a few times. This chain joins TRBV29-1 and TRBJ1-1; the D gene is possibly TRBD1 (5 bases). CDR3 size: 12 residues. V lost 7 bases, J lost 0 bases, and 9 bases lay in between. Germline CDR1 is SQVTM and CDR2 is ANQGSEA. In DNA, the CDR3 is TGCAGCGAGACAGTGATGAACACTGAAGCTTTCTTT. Its translation: CSETVMNTEAFF. Full variable domain (missing parts from reference TRBV29-1 and TRBJ1-1): SAVISQKPSRDICQRGTSLTIQCQVDSQVTMMFWYRQQPGQSLTLIATANQGSEATYESGFVIDKFPISRPNLTFSTLTVSNMSPEDSSIYLCSETVMNTEAFFGQGTRLTVV.

This clonotype was seen only a few times. The chain couples TRBV29-1 to TRBJ2-2; no definite D call. Germline V gene data show CDR1 as SQVTM and CDR2 as ANQGSEA. Between the trimmed V and J ends, which lost 1 base and 7 bases, there was a span of 4 bases. The CDR3 extends over 11 amino acids. The CDR3: CSVEASGELFF. CDR3 DNA sequence: TGCAGCGTTGAAGCCAGCGGGGAGCTGTTTTTT.

A few counts support this clonotype. CDR3 nucleotides: TGTGCCAGCAGCCCTTGGACAGGGGGCAATCAGCCCCAGCATTTT. This sequence encodes CASSPWTGGNQPQHF. The gene calls are TRBV7-6 and TRBJ1-5, with TRBD1 matching 9 bases. Germline assignment: CDR1 SGHVS and CDR2 FNYEAQ. The length of the CDR3 is 15 residues. The ends lost 5 bases at V and 2 bases at J; junction bases unmatched: 4.

The rearrangement joins TRBV12-3 or TRBV12-4 to TRBJ2-5; 9 nucleotides align to TRBD2. J lost 1 base, V lost 5 bases, and 2 bases had no gene match. The CDR3 is 14 residues long. CDR3 in amino acids: CASSRAGGQETQYF. The CDR3 DNA reads as TGTGCCAGCAGTAGAGCGGGGGGCCAAGAGACCCAGTACTTC.

This clonotype has only one observation. CDR3 sequence reads: CSFPGDYSYNEQFF. The CDR3 DNA sequence: TGCAGTTTCCCGGGGGACTACTCCTACAATGAGCAGTTCTTC. This rearrangement joins TRBV20-1 to TRBJ2-1; TRBD2 matches 7 bases. V lost 8 bases, J lost 0 bases, and 7 bases stayed unmatched. The CDR3 loop spans 14 amino acids. Looked up from germline, CDR1 is DFQATT and CDR2 is SNEGSKA (reference sequence).

This clonotype has more than one count but fewer than ten. The chain uses TRBV19 and TRBJ2-1; no definite D call. The CDR3 runs to 16 residues. Trimming pared 0 bases from V and 1 base from J, leaving 10 bases between. Germline V gives CDR1 LNHDA, CDR2 SQIVND (reference sequence). The CDR3 spells CASSIDQVRSYNEQFF. The CDR3 coding sequence is TGTGCCAGTAGTATAGATCAGGTCCGTTCCTACAATGAGCAGTTCTTC.

The chain recombines TRBV18 with TRBJ2-7; tentative D call: TRBD1 (6 bases). This CDR3 has 15 residues. Trimming removed 2 bases at V and 0 bases at J, with 11 bases between. CDR1 is KGHSH, CDR2 LQKENI, per germline. The chain's CDR3 is CASSPTGPSSYEQYF. DNA of the CDR3: TGTGCCAGCTCACCAACAGGGCCCAGCTCCTACGAGCAGTACTTC.

This clonotype was counted only a few times. The CDR3: CSAGATLNTEAFF. CDR3 coding DNA: TGCAGTGCTGGAGCGACACTTAACACTGAAGCTTTCTTT. This chain connects TRBV20-1 to TRBJ1-1; D is undetermined. Germline V gene lookup returns CDR1 DFQATT and CDR2 SNEGSKA (reference sequence). V was cut by 5 bases and J by 2 bases, with 12 bases left in between. This CDR3 contains 13 residues.

This chain joins TRBV29-1 and TRBJ2-7; D might be TRBD1 or TRBD2, each matching 5 bases. Germline V gene lookup returns CDR1 SQVTM and CDR2 ANQGSEA. V shed 3 bases and J shed 5 bases, with 11 bases lying between them. This CDR3 contains 12 residues. The CDR3: CSVERGRDEQYF. The CDR3 nucleotides read TGCAGCGTTGAGAGGGGTCGGGACGAGCAGTACTTC.

The gene calls are TRBV7-6 and TRBJ2-7; no clear D. Germline assignment: CDR1 SGHVS and CDR2 FNYEAQ. Trimming removed 0 bases at V and 0 bases at J, with 6 bases between. The CDR3 spans 14 residues. The CDR3, as DNA: TGTGCCAGCAGCTTAGCGGACGCCTCCTACGAGCAGTACTTC. Its translation: CASSLADASYEQYF.

This clonotype turned up a few times. The V gene is TRBV7-3, the J gene TRBJ2-3; no clear D gene. V gave up 1 base and J gave up 1 base, with 15 bases separating them. CDR1 and CDR2 from the germline V gene are SGHTA and FQGTGA. This CDR3 is 17 amino acids long. The DNA of the CDR3 is TGTGCCAGCAGCTTAAGGGTCGATCCCGAGGGCACAGATACGCAGTATTTT. It yields the protein CASSLRVDPEGTDTQYF.

This clonotype has more than one count but fewer than ten. The chain links TRBV20-1 to TRBJ2-7; TRBD2 aligns across 8 bases. Trimming took 3 bases from V and 0 from J; bases not matched to a gene: 7. CDR1 and CDR2 (germline): DFQATT, SNEGSKA (reference sequence). The CDR3 length is 15 residues. The DNA for the CDR3 is TGCAGTGCTAGCGATATAGCGGGGTACTCCTACGAGCAGTACTTC. Its translation: CSASDIAGYSYEQYF.

The rearrangement joins TRBV6-1 to TRBJ2-5; the match to TRBD2 covers 10 bases. This CDR3 region has 17 residues. The V segment lost 2 bases and the J segment 2 bases; nucleotides outside the gene matches: 8. Germline CDR1 MNHNS, CDR2 SASEGT. CDR3 sequence reads: CASSEPASGGPQETQYF. The CDR3 coding sequence is TGTGCCAGCAGTGAACCGGCTAGCGGGGGCCCTCAAGAGACCCAGTACTTC.

This clonotype was seen a few times. The gene calls are TRBV29-1 and TRBJ2-2, with 8 bases lining up with TRBD2. This CDR3 is built from 14 residues. V trimming: 3 bases; J trimming: 4 bases; junction bases outside the gene matches: 4. Germline V CDR1 and CDR2: SQVTM, ANQGSEA. DNA of the CDR3: TGCAGCGTTGATGTAGCGGGGACCACCGGGGAGCTGTTTTTT. It translates to CSVDVAGTTGELFF.

V and J are TRBV5-1 and TRBJ2-2; no reliable D call. CDR1 and CDR2 (germline): SGHRS, YFSETQ. This CDR3 is 18 amino acids long. Trimming removed 0 bases at V and 2 bases at J, with 17 bases between. The CDR3 protein is CASSLVLIRAGNTGELFF. CDR3 DNA: TGCGCCAGCAGCTTGGTTCTGATTCGGGCAGGTAACACCGGGGAGCTGTTTTTT.

This clonotype was counted a few times. This sequence joins TRBV20-1 and TRBJ2-1; D is possibly TRBD2 (6 bases). The CDR3 length is 15 residues. Germline V gene lookup returns CDR1 DFQATT and CDR2 SNEGSKA (reference sequence). V lost 5 bases, J lost 2 bases, and 16 bases lay in between. The CDR3 nucleotides are TGCAGTGCTCCGCCTTCCGGGAGCCCCTACAATGAGCAGTTCTTC. Encoded protein: CSAPPSGSPYNEQFF.

CDR3 region: CASSPGYSSYEQYF. CDR3 in DNA: TGTGCCAGCAGCCCAGGATACAGTTCCTACGAGCAGTACTTC. The gene calls are TRBV3-1 and TRBJ2-7; D is unclear. Trimming removed 4 bases at V and 1 base at J, with 11 bases between. Germline V gives CDR1 LGHDT, CDR2 YNNKEL (reference sequence). The CDR3 has 14 amino acids.

This clonotype was recorded a few times. The chain recombines TRBV12-3 or TRBV12-4 with TRBJ1-6; no clear D gene. The CDR3 covers 12 residues. Trimming removed 8 bases at V and 7 bases at J, with 9 bases between. DNA for the CDR3: TGTGCCAGCCAGATGGGGAATTCACCCCTCCACTTT. The encoded protein is CASQMGNSPLHF.

The chain carries TRBV7-9 and TRBJ2-7; 9 bases are a match to TRBD1. The CDR3 covers 15 residues. The trim removed 3 bases at V and 4 bases at J, leaving 7 bases unmatched. Germline V lookup: CDR1 SEHNR, CDR2 FQNEAQ (reference sequence). CDR3: CASSLVRGQGYEQYF. The CDR3 DNA is TGTGCCAGCAGCTTGGTCCGGGGACAGGGTTACGAGCAGTACTTC.